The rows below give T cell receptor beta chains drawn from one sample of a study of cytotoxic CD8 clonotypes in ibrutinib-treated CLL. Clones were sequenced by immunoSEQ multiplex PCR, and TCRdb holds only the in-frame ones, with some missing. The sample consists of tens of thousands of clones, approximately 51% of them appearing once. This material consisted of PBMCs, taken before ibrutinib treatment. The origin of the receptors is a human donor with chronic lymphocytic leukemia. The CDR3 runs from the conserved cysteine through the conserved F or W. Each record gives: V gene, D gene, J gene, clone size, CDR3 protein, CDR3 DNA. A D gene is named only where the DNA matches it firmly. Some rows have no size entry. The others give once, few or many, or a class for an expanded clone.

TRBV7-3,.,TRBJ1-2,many,CASSLFVLQNYGYTF,TGTGCCAGCAGCTTATTCGTCTTACAGAACTATGGCTACACCTTC
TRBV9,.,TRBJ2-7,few,CASSVDGYRAYEQYF,TGTGCCAGCAGCGTAGATGGGTATCGAGCCTACGAGCAGTACTTC
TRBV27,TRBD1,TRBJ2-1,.,CASSWDRGNNEQFF,TGTGCCAGCAGTTGGGACAGGGGAAACAATGAGCAGTTCTTC
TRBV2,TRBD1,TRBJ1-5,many,CASSWGRGGWQPQHF,TGTGCCAGCAGTTGGGGCAGGGGGGGCTGGCAGCCCCAGCATTTT
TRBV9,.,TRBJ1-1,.,CASSVRGDTEAFF,TGTGCCAGCAGCGTACGGGGGGACACTGAAGCTTTCTTT
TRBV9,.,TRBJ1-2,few,CASSEGGRGYTF,TGTGCCAGCAGCGAGGGAGGGAGAGGCTACACCTTC
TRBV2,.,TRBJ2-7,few,CASSGQPYEQYF,TGTGCCAGCAGTGGACAGCCCTACGAGCAGTACTTC
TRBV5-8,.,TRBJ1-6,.,CASSQQGIYNSPLHF,TGTGCCAGCAGCCAACAGGGCATCTATAATTCACCCCTCCACTTT
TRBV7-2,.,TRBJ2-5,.,CASSRRWGQETQYF,TGTGCCAGCAGCCGTAGGTGGGGCCAAGAGACCCAGTACTTC
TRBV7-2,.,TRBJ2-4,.,CASSPFVPRTLKAKNIQYF,TGTGCCAGCAGTCCTTTCGTTCCGCGGACCCTTAAAGCCAAAAACATTCAGTACTTC
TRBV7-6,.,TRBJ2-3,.,CASSLWLRGDTQYF,TGTGCCAGCAGCTTATGGTTGCGGGGAGATACGCAGTATTTT
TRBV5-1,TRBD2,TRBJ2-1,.,CASSLTSGATREQFF,TGCGCCAGCAGCCTAACTAGCGGGGCGACTAGAGAGCAGTTCTTC
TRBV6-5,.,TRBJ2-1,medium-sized,CASSYAGFTYNEQFF,TGTGCCAGCAGTTACGCAGGGTTCACCTACAATGAGCAGTTCTTC
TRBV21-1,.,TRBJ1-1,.,CASSKSPRETADTEAFF,TGTGCCAGCAGCAAGAGCCCCCGCGAGACAGCGGACACTGAAGCTTTCTTT
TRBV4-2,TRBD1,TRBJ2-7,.,CASSQSGQGGTYEQYF,TGTGCCAGCAGCCAATCCGGACAGGGGGGGACCTACGAGCAGTACTTC
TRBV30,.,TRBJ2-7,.,CAWKRGGNSYEQYF,TGTGCCTGGAAAAGGGGCGGAAACTCCTACGAGCAGTACTTC
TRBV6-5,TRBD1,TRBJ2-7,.,CASTTGQGLGEQYF,TGTGCCAGCACTACGGGACAGGGTCTAGGCGAGCAGTACTTC
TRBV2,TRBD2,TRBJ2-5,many,CASSVGTGGRETQYF,TGTGCCAGCAGTGTGGGAACGGGGGGGCGTGAGACCCAGTACTTC
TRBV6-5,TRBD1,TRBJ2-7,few,CASSYRTGASYEQYF,TGTGCCAGCAGTTACAGGACAGGGGCATCCTACGAGCAGTACTTC
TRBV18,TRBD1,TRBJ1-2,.,CASSPETGYYGYTF,TGTGCCAGCTCACCCGAGACAGGGTACTATGGCTACACCTTC
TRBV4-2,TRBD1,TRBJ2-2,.,CASSQHGQETNTGELFF,TGTGCCAGCAGCCAACACGGACAGGAAACGAACACCGGGGAGCTGTTTTTT
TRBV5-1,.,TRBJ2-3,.,CASRARGGPWDTQYF,TGCGCCAGCAGGGCAAGGGGCGGCCCGTGGGATACGCAGTATTTT
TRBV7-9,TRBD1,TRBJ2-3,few,CASNRGDRDHATQYF,TGTGCCAGCAACCGAGGGGACAGGGACCACGCTACGCAGTATTTT
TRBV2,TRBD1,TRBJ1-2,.,CASTGDSTYGYTF,TGTGCCAGTACCGGGGACAGCACCTATGGCTACACCTTC
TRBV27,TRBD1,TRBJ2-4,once,CASRRTLNRDRGLKNIQYF,TGTGCCAGCAGAAGGACATTAAACCGGGACAGGGGACTCAAAAACATTCAGTACTTC
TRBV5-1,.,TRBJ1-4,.,CASMEAGMGKLFF,TGCGCCAGCATGGAGGCAGGGATGGGAAAACTGTTTTTT
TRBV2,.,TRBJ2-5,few,CASRGLRTVVETQYF,TGTGCCAGCAGGGGACTTAGGACCGTAGTAGAGACCCAGTACTTC
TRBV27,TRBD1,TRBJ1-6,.,CASSFGTGANSPLHF,TGTGCCAGCAGTTTCGGGACAGGGGCTAATTCACCCCTCCACTTT